Listed below are T cell receptor beta chains from one sample, sequenced in a study of neurological immune-mediated disorders. TCRdb reprocessed the 5' RACE reads with MiXCR, giving one entry per CDR3 protein. The sample consists of roughly 49,000 distinct CDR3 sequences, around 13% of them appearing once. The specimen sequenced was PBMCs. The receptor source for this set is a male donor with HTLV-1-associated myelopathy (HAM/TSP). Both conserved end residues are part of each CDR3. The D gene is left open where the match is weak. Expanded clones get a size class; other rows say once, few or many, or leave the size out.

d_gene: TRBD1; v_gene: TRBV24-1; j_gene: TRBJ2-1; abundance: many; CDR3nt: TGTGCCACCAGTGATCCGACACTAACGGGACAGGGGGACAATGAGCAGTTCTTC; CDR3aa: CATSDPTLTGQGDNEQFF
d_gene: TRBD2; v_gene: TRBV7-9; j_gene: TRBJ2-1; abundance: -; CDR3nt: TGTGCCAGCAGCTTAGCGCTCGGGGGGGCCTATGAGCAGTTCTTC; CDR3aa: CASSLALGGAYEQFF
d_gene: -; v_gene: TRBV5-6; j_gene: TRBJ2-1; abundance: many; CDR3nt: TGTGCCAGCAGCCCAACTAGTAGCTATGAGCAGTTCTTC; CDR3aa: CASSPTSSYEQFF
d_gene: -; v_gene: TRBV5-1; j_gene: TRBJ1-4; abundance: many; CDR3nt: TGCGCCAGCAGCCCGAATCAGGGGCAGGGCGAAGAAAAACTGTTTTTT; CDR3aa: CASSPNQGQGEEKLFF
d_gene: -; v_gene: TRBV18; j_gene: TRBJ1-5; abundance: -; CDR3nt: TGTGCCAGCTCACAGGGGGTCGGCAATCAGCCCCAGCATTTT; CDR3aa: CASSQGVGNQPQHF
d_gene: -; v_gene: TRBV5-1; j_gene: TRBJ2-7; abundance: many; CDR3nt: TGCGCCAGCAGCCTGGACTCGATCTACGAGCAGTACTTC; CDR3aa: CASSLDSIYEQYF
d_gene: -; v_gene: TRBV20-1; j_gene: TRBJ1-2; abundance: few; CDR3nt: TGCAGCGCTAGTGCCCAAAGCGGTGGCTACACCTTC; CDR3aa: CSASAQSGGYTF
d_gene: -; v_gene: TRBV5-5; j_gene: TRBJ2-7; abundance: many; CDR3nt: TGTGCCAGCAGCTTGGTAGAAGGAGGGGACAACTACGAGCAGTACTTC; CDR3aa: CASSLVEGGDNYEQYF
d_gene: TRBD2; v_gene: TRBV12-3/TRBV12-4; j_gene: TRBJ2-3; abundance: many; CDR3nt: TGTGCCAGCAGGGGACTAGCGGGGGGGCCAGATACGCAGTATTTT; CDR3aa: CASRGLAGGPDTQYF
d_gene: -; v_gene: TRBV28; j_gene: TRBJ1-2; abundance: many; CDR3nt: TGTGCCAGCAGCCCGACCGGATATGGCTACACCTTC; CDR3aa: CASSPTGYGYTF
d_gene: -; v_gene: TRBV5-1; j_gene: TRBJ2-5; abundance: many; CDR3nt: TGCGCCAGCAGCCCTGTCGGGTCGCAAGAGACCCAGTACTTC; CDR3aa: CASSPVGSQETQYF
d_gene: -; v_gene: TRBV27; j_gene: TRBJ1-5; abundance: many; CDR3nt: TGTGCCAGCAGTTTGTATTATGGCAATCAGCCCCAGCATTTT; CDR3aa: CASSLYYGNQPQHF
d_gene: -; v_gene: TRBV20-1; j_gene: TRBJ2-2; abundance: many; CDR3nt: TGCAGTGCTAGAGCCCGGAGGAGGGGAGGCACCGGGGAGCTGTTTTTT; CDR3aa: CSARARRRGGTGELFF
d_gene: -; v_gene: TRBV29-1; j_gene: TRBJ1-1; abundance: medium-sized; CDR3nt: TGCAGCGTTTCCCCGGCGAACACTGAAGCTTTCTTT; CDR3aa: CSVSPANTEAFF
d_gene: -; v_gene: TRBV20-1; j_gene: TRBJ2-5; abundance: many; CDR3nt: TGCAGTGCTAGAGCCCCCGGGGAGACCCAGTACTTC; CDR3aa: CSARAPGETQYF
d_gene: TRBD2; v_gene: TRBV20-1; j_gene: TRBJ2-3; abundance: many; CDR3nt: TGCAGTGCTAGAGATCCACTAGCGGGGGGACGCACAGATACGCAGTATTTT; CDR3aa: CSARDPLAGGRTDTQYF
d_gene: TRBD1; v_gene: TRBV6-2/TRBV6-3; j_gene: TRBJ1-5; abundance: -; CDR3nt: TGTGCCAGCGGTTGGACAGGAGGCAATCTGCCCCAGCATTTT; CDR3aa: CASGWTGGNLPQHF